The 25 T cell receptor beta chains given below trace back to one sample, sequenced in a study of high-grade serous ovarian cancer treatment subgroups (TCRdb year 2021). Receptors were amplified or captured by the immunoSEQ multiplex PCR assay. Not all clones reach the TCRdb copy of this immuneACCESS table, which keeps in-frame sequences only. Checked studies attribute under half of the gap to unresolved V genes and leave the rest unexplained. Within this sample are roughly 3,700 clones, with 60% to 75% of them counted one time only. Roughly 22% of the sample is held by the ten biggest clonotypes. Tumor samples were collected prior to definitive surgery or chemotherapy. Sequencing was carried out using tumor tissue. The receptors come from a human donor with high-grade serous ovarian cancer.

To note about this clone: The junction departs from the called germline gene at one end, perhaps through a read error. This chain joins TRBV5-4 and TRBJ2-5; TRBD2 matches at 9 bases. This CDR3 is 16 amino acids long. Germline V gene sequence: CDR1 SGHNT, CDR2 YYREEE (reference sequence). The DNA of the CDR3 is TGCGCCAGCAGCCAAGGAGCGGGGGGTCTCCAAGAGACCCAGTACTTC. It translates to CASSQGAGGLQETQYF.

The chain has TRBV4-3 and TRBJ1-2, with D uncertain. The CDR3 length is 14 residues. Between the trimmed V and J ends, which lost 0 bases and 4 bases, there was a span of 9 bases. CDR1 and CDR2 from the germline V gene are LGHNA and YSLEER. The CDR3 loop is CASSQDRVFYGYTF. DNA of the CDR3: TGCGCCAGCAGCCAAGATAGGGTTTTCTATGGCTACACCTTC.

This clone counts as large (0.1 to 1%). The chain recombines TRBV7-6 with TRBJ1-1, with D hard to call. This CDR3 is 16 amino acids long. CDR1 and CDR2 (germline): SGHVS, FNYEAQ. V gave up 5 bases and J gave up 0 bases, with 16 bases separating them. CDR3 DNA: TGTGCCAGCAGCGCCCTCCCGCGGACCATGAACACTGAAGCTTTCTTT. Translating it yields CASSALPRTMNTEAFF.

The sample holds one count of this clone. The rearrangement links TRBV7-2 to TRBJ2-7; D is unresolved. Trimming cost V 4 bases and J 3 bases, with 10 bases left between them. This CDR3 is 13 amino acids long. The germline CDR1 and CDR2 sequences are SGHTA and FQGNSA. The CDR3 loop reads CASSSGPYYEQYF. CDR3 nucleotides: TGTGCCAGCAGCTCAGGACCGTACTACGAGCAGTACTTC.

The J gene is TRBJ2-5, the V gene TRBV4-1; no definite D call. The CDR3 extends over 12 amino acids. V dropped 0 bases and J dropped 4 bases, with 3 bases sitting between them. The germline CDR1 and CDR2 sequences are MGHRA and YSYEKL. The CDR3 protein is CASSQDSETQYF. For the CDR3, the DNA is TGCGCCAGCAGCCAAGATTCAGAGACCCAGTACTTC.

The V gene is TRBV28, the J gene TRBJ1-5, with D unclear. The germline gives CDR1 MDHEN, CDR2 SYDVKM. Trimming removed 6 bases at V and 1 base at J, with 13 bases between. The CDR3 has 15 amino acids. Here the CDR3 reads CASRGNPFSNQPQHF. DNA of the CDR3: TGTGCCAGCAGGGGAAACCCATTCAGCAATCAGCCCCAGCATTTT.

This clone occurred a few times. The chain uses TRBV7-2 and TRBJ2-3, with 11 bases aligning to TRBD1. J was trimmed by 5 bases and V by 3 bases; bases with no gene match: 7. Germline V CDR1 and CDR2: SGHTA, FQGNSA. The CDR3 is 16 residues long. The chain's CDR3 is CASSLGGTGGEDTQYF. CDR3 nucleotides: TGTGCCAGCAGCTTGGGAGGGACAGGGGGTGAAGATACGCAGTATTTT.

The chain carries TRBV5-4 and TRBJ2-1; D is unresolved. V lost 4 bases and J 0 bases, leaving 11 bases between the germline ends. CDR3 length: 15 amino acids. In germline, CDR1 is SGHNT, CDR2 YYREEE (reference sequence). CDR3 sequence (DNA): TGTGCCAGCAGCCCTGCCACGGGCTCCTACAATGAGCAGTTCTTC. Protein product: CASSPATGSYNEQFF.

The CDR3 loop is CASSRTDRDSQYF. The CDR3 DNA reads as TGTGCCAGCAGTCGCACGGACCGGGACAGTCAGTACTTC. This chain connects TRBV27 to TRBJ2-7; 7 bases match TRBD1. V lost 5 bases to trimming and J lost 10 bases; unmatched junction nucleotides: 11. From germline, CDR1 is MNHEY and CDR2 SMNVEV (reference sequence). The CDR3 contains 13 residues.

The V and J genes are TRBV19 and TRBJ2-1, with a weak D call TRBD1 (5 bases). V shed 5 bases and J shed 5 bases, with 13 bases lying between them. The germline gives CDR1 LNHDA, CDR2 SQIVND (reference sequence). The CDR3 is 14 amino acids. The CDR3 region is CASSEEGVHNEQFF. The CDR3 coding sequence is TGTGCCAGTAGTGAAGAAGGGGTCCACAATGAGCAGTTCTTC.

The V call is TRBV7-2, the J call TRBJ2-1; D not resolved. V was pared by 1 base and J by 9 bases, with 4 bases between. CDR1 and CDR2 from the germline V gene are SGHTA and FQGNSA. This CDR3 region has 11 residues. Here the CDR3 reads CASSLGGEQFF. In DNA form, the CDR3 reads TGTGCCAGCAGCTTAGGAGGTGAGCAGTTCTTC.

The chain joins TRBV6-1 to TRBJ1-3; 7 nucleotides line up with TRBD1. This CDR3 has 15 residues. V lost 6 bases and J lost 5; bases outside the gene matches: 10. In germline, CDR1 is MNHNS, CDR2 SASEGT. CDR3 in amino acids: CASRQTGVYRNTIYF. The DNA for the CDR3 is TGTGCCAGCAGGCAAACAGGGGTCTATAGAAACACCATATATTTT.

The chain uses TRBV4-2 and TRBJ2-3, with 7 positions matching TRBD1. With 1 base clipped from V and 2 bases from J, the junction kept 3 bases outside the gene matches. The CDR3 is 15 residues long. CDR1 and CDR2 (germline): LGHNA, YNFKEQ. The CDR3 region is CASSQATGLTDTQYF. The DNA of the CDR3 is TGTGCCAGCAGCCAAGCGACAGGGCTCACAGATACGCAGTATTTT.

CDR3: CASKREPNTGELFF. CDR3 nucleotides: TGTGCCAGCAAACGGGAACCGAACACCGGGGAGCTGTTTTTT. J is TRBJ2-2 and V is TRBV2, with a tentative D call TRBD2 (5 bases). The germline gives CDR1 SNHLY, CDR2 FYNNEI. This CDR3 region has 14 residues. V was cut by 7 bases and J by 0 bases, with 9 bases left in between.

The J gene is TRBJ2-3, the V gene TRBV10-3; 7 positions match TRBD1. Trimming took 4 bases from V and 2 from J; bases not matched to a gene: 9. Per germline, CDR1 ENHRY and CDR2 SYGVKD. The CDR3 has 16 residues. The CDR3 reads CAISATGTVITDTQYF. The CDR3 DNA reads TGTGCCATCAGTGCCACCGGGACAGTGATCACAGATACGCAGTATTTT.

This sequence joins TRBV7-3 and TRBJ2-1, with TRBD2 matching 8 bases. The CDR3 is 15 amino acids. Germline assignment: CDR1 SGHTA and CDR2 FQGTGA. With 1 base clipped from V and 4 bases from J, the junction kept 3 bases outside the gene matches. CDR3 bases: TGTGCCAGCAGCTTAAGCGGGGGGTCGTACAATGAGCAGTTCTTC. Its translation: CASSLSGGSYNEQFF. Based on the CDR3 plus reference TRBV7-3 and TRBJ2-1, the full variable domain is GAGVSQTPSNKVTEKGKYVELRCDPISGHTALYWYRQSLGQGPEFLIYFQGTGAADDSGLPNDRFFAVRPEGSVSTLKIQRTERGDSAVYLCASSLSGGSYNEQFFGPGTRLTVL.

The chain has TRBV2 and TRBJ2-7, with 8 bases fitting TRBD1. Trimming cost V 5 bases and J 3 bases; bases outside gene matches: 3. CDR1 is SNHLY and CDR2 is FYNNEI in the germline V gene. The CDR3 is 13 amino acids. The DNA of the CDR3 is TGTGCCAGCAGTCGACAGGGGAGCTACGAGCAGTACTTC. It encodes CASSRQGSYEQYF. The full variable domain, completed using reference TRBV2 and TRBJ2-7, is EPEVTQTPSHQVTQMGQEVILRCVPISNHLYFYWYRQILGQKVEFLVSFYNNEISEKSEIFDDQFSVERPDGSNFTLKIRSTKLEDSAMYFCASSRQGSYEQYFGPGTRLTVT.

The chain employs TRBV7-6 and TRBJ2-1, with TRBD1 matching over 8 bases. The CDR3 runs to 15 residues. The V segment lost 5 bases and the J segment 3 bases; nucleotides outside the gene matches: 6. Germline assignment: CDR1 SGHVS and CDR2 FNYEAQ. The CDR3 loop reads CASSKQGDVYNEQFF. CDR3 sequence (DNA): TGTGCCAGCAGCAAACAGGGGGATGTCTACAATGAGCAGTTCTTC.

This clone showed up just once. The chain carries TRBV15 and TRBJ2-7; D remains unclear. Trimming pared 0 bases from V and 3 bases from J, leaving 12 bases between. CDR1 is LNHNV, CDR2 YYDKDF, per germline (reference sequence). The CDR3 consists of 15 residues. The CDR3 nucleotides are TGTGCCACCAGCAGAGACCCCGGTTACGGCTACGAGCAGTACTTC. Its translation: CATSRDPGYGYEQYF.

V usage is TRBV4-3 and J usage is TRBJ1-1; the D gene is possibly TRBD1 (5 bases). The germline V gene has CDR1 LGHNA and CDR2 YSLEER. The CDR3 extends over 14 amino acids. V dropped 0 bases and J dropped 4 bases, with 9 bases sitting between them. The CDR3 reads CASSQDSGGTEAFF. DNA for the CDR3: TGCGCCAGCAGCCAAGACTCGGGGGGCACTGAAGCTTTCTTT.

This clone appeared once. The chain has TRBV9 and TRBJ2-1; D may correspond to TRBD1 or TRBD2 (5 bases each). Trimming cost V 0 bases and J 5 bases, with 9 bases left between them. CDR1 is SGDLS and CDR2 is YYNGEE in the germline V gene. This CDR3 spans 14 amino acids. The CDR3 loop reads CASSVAGSNNEQFF. CDR3 DNA sequence: TGTGCCAGCAGCGTAGCAGGGAGTAACAATGAGCAGTTCTTC.

This chain uses TRBV5-3 with TRBJ2-5, with 10 bases identical to TRBD1. TRBV5-3 is flagged as an ORF with uncertain function. V lost 0 bases to trimming and J lost 0 bases; unmatched junction nucleotides: 5. The CDR3 runs to 17 residues. CDR3 sequence reads: CARSLEGDRGNQETQYF. DNA for the CDR3: TGTGCCAGAAGCTTGGAGGGGGACAGGGGTAACCAAGAGACCCAGTACTTC.

This chain links TRBV7-2 with TRBJ2-6, with 10 nucleotides matching TRBD1. V was pared by 6 bases and J by 1 base, with 6 bases of the junction left unmatched. The CDR3 totals 17 residues. Germline V CDR1 and CDR2: SGHTA, FQGNSA. In nucleotides, the CDR3 is TGTGCCAGCAGACCCGGGACAGGGGTATCTGGGGCCAACGTCCTGACTTTC. It encodes CASRPGTGVSGANVLTF. Variable domain in full (rest from reference TRBV7-2 and TRBJ2-6): GAGVSQSPSNKVTEKGKDVELRCDPISGHTALYWYRQSLGQGLEFLIYFQGNSAPDKSGLPSDRFSAERTGGSVSTLTIQRTQQEDSAVYLCASRPGTGVSGANVLTFGAGSRLTVL.

For this clone: The junction does not match germline at one end; this may be a read error. The rearrangement links TRBV5-3 to TRBJ2-7, with 7 bases that match TRBD1. TRBV5-3 is reported as an ORF; its role is uncertain. The CDR3 covers 13 residues. CDR3 sequence: CASSFGQVNEQYF. The CDR3 DNA is TGTGCCAGCAGCTTCGGACAGGTCAACGAGCAGTACTTC.

The chain employs TRBV18 and TRBJ2-7, with 7 bases fitting TRBD2. Germline values: CDR1 KGHSH, CDR2 LQKENI. With V trimmed by 0 bases and J by 4 bases, 3 bases remained unmatched. The CDR3 runs 14 residues. The CDR3 loop reads CASSPPGGGYEQYF. The CDR3 DNA sequence: TGTGCCAGCTCACCACCTGGGGGGGGGTACGAGCAGTACTTC.